This section outlines one T cell receptor beta chain sequence together with its context. This CDR3 spans 16 amino acids. Then a second PCR, running roughly 7 to 12 cycles, was carried out with a sample-barcoded 5' primer and a J-beta primer mix. The authors tagged each cDNA molecule using a template-switch adaptor with 12 random nucleotides. No fewer than 2.5 million CDR3-containing paired-end reads came from each sample. MiXCR was run by TCRdb on the 5' RACE reads, yielding one entry per CDR3 protein. Seen here are 660,000 or so distinct CDR3 sequences, 58% observed once, and the top ten hold approximately 37%. This sample was included in a study of blood T cells in healthy people across ages. Study at large: The template switching approach captured approximately one barcoded beta molecule for every two T cells.

The receptor was isolated from a man aged 55-75 years in good health. The V gene is TRBV21-1, the J gene TRBJ2-7; the D call TRBD1 from the table was never checked on the DNA. TRBV21-1 corresponds to a pseudogene. Specimen: blood. The CDR3 coding sequence is TGTGCCAGCAGCAAAGTGGCGCCAGGAGTCCCCTACGAGCAGTACTTC. It encodes CASSKVAPGVPYEQYF.